This T cell receptor beta chain was retrieved from a study of cytomegalovirus exposure and HLA in healthy donors. PCR used 60 Vbeta primers and 13 Jbeta primers. Sequencing was performed with immunoSEQ multiplex PCR; in TCRdb, only in-frame clones are kept and a portion is missing. The sample gives about 120,000 clones, over 70% of which show up once; 11% is in the top ten. This CDR3 contains 14 residues. Germline V lookup: CDR1 MNHNS, CDR2 SASEGT. The V segment lost 6 bases and the J segment 8 bases; nucleotides outside the gene matches: 4. Sequenced input: PBMCs. The clonotype comes from a woman between 45 and 60 years old in good health and CMV-seropositive. V usage is TRBV6-1 and J usage is TRBJ2-1; 13 bases line up with TRBD2. The DNA of the CDR3 is TGTGCCAGCAGGAGGACTAGCGGGAGACATGAGCAGTTCTTC. As protein: CASRRTSGRHEQFF.